A selection of T cell receptor beta chains follows, all from one sample in a study of T-cell memory formation after mild COVID-19. TCRdb ran MiXCR on the 5' RACE reads and lists one entry per CDR3 protein. The table shows around 310,000 distinct CDR3 sequences, with 20% to 25% occurring only once. What was sequenced was PBMCs or a T cell subset sorted from them (not recorded which). All receptors come from a man aged 18 to 29 who had mild COVID-19 (a few samples of this study predate the infection). Cell type and time point are not known. Each CDR3 is given with its conserved first and last residue. A D gene is named only where the DNA matches it firmly. A clone size is listed for some rows: how often the clone was seen (once, few, many), or a class if it is expanded.

clone_size: few; j_call: TRBJ2-1; d_call: TRBD2; v_call: TRBV12-3/TRBV12-4; cdr3_aa: CASRETTSGENNEQFF; cdr3_nt: TGTGCCAGCAGGGAAACGACTAGCGGGGAAAACAATGAGCAGTTCTTC
clone_size: .; j_call: TRBJ2-5; d_call: .; v_call: TRBV20-1; cdr3_aa: CSAQRSGETQYF; cdr3_nt: TGCAGTGCTCAGAGGTCCGGGGAGACCCAGTACTTC
clone_size: few; j_call: TRBJ1-1; d_call: .; v_call: TRBV7-8; cdr3_aa: CASSLRSGVAMNTEAFF; cdr3_nt: TGTGCCAGCAGCTTAAGGTCCGGGGTGGCAATGAACACTGAAGCTTTCTTT
clone_size: few; j_call: TRBJ2-2; d_call: .; v_call: TRBV9; cdr3_aa: CASSVGFGDIAGELFF; cdr3_nt: TGTGCCAGCAGCGTAGGCTTCGGGGATATCGCCGGGGAGCTGTTTTTT
clone_size: .; j_call: TRBJ2-1; d_call: TRBD2; v_call: TRBV4-2; cdr3_aa: CASSPPGLAGGQNEQFF; cdr3_nt: TGTGCCAGCAGCCCACCGGGACTAGCGGGGGGGCAGAATGAGCAGTTCTTC
clone_size: .; j_call: TRBJ2-7; d_call: TRBD2; v_call: TRBV3-1; cdr3_aa: CASTPREGKEQYF; cdr3_nt: TGTGCCAGCACCCCACGGGAGGGCAAGGAGCAGTACTTC
clone_size: .; j_call: TRBJ2-7; d_call: .; v_call: TRBV20-1; cdr3_aa: CSAPTRDTYEQYF; cdr3_nt: TGCAGTGCCCCAACCCGGGACACCTACGAGCAGTACTTC
clone_size: .; j_call: TRBJ1-2; d_call: TRBD1; v_call: TRBV7-9; cdr3_aa: CASSVGTGDGYTF; cdr3_nt: TGTGCCAGCAGCGTTGGGACAGGGGATGGCTACACCTTC
clone_size: .; j_call: TRBJ2-5; d_call: TRBD2; v_call: TRBV7-9; cdr3_aa: CASSSGLAGDQETQYF; cdr3_nt: TGTGCCAGCAGCTCCGGACTAGCGGGGGACCAAGAGACCCAGTACTTC
clone_size: .; j_call: TRBJ1-4; d_call: TRBD1; v_call: TRBV4-3; cdr3_aa: CASSTLTGTAEKLFF; cdr3_nt: TGCGCCAGCAGCACCTTGACGGGGACAGCCGAAAAACTGTTTTTT
clone_size: .; j_call: TRBJ1-5; d_call: .; v_call: TRBV5-1; cdr3_aa: CASSLGGTTWQPQHF; cdr3_nt: TGCGCCAGCAGCTTAGGTGGCACGACCTGGCAGCCCCAGCATTTT
clone_size: .; j_call: TRBJ2-2; d_call: .; v_call: TRBV19; cdr3_aa: CASNQGLAGELFF; cdr3_nt: TGTGCCAGTAATCAGGGTTTAGCCGGGGAGCTGTTTTTT
clone_size: few; j_call: TRBJ1-1; d_call: TRBD1; v_call: TRBV28; cdr3_aa: CASTSPGTGPTEAFF; cdr3_nt: TGTGCCAGCACGAGTCCCGGGACAGGGCCCACTGAAGCTTTCTTT
clone_size: .; j_call: TRBJ1-1; d_call: .; v_call: TRBV6-6; cdr3_aa: CASSYSPGDTELMNTEAFF; cdr3_nt: TGTGCCAGCAGTTACTCTCCCGGGGACACGGAGTTAATGAACACTGAAGCTTTCTTT
clone_size: .; j_call: TRBJ2-3; d_call: .; v_call: TRBV27; cdr3_aa: CASSFQDTQYF; cdr3_nt: TGTGCCAGCAGTTTTCAAGATACGCAGTATTTT
clone_size: .; j_call: TRBJ1-2; d_call: .; v_call: TRBV9; cdr3_aa: CASSVTTASYGYTF; cdr3_nt: TGTGCCAGCAGCGTAACCACAGCCAGCTATGGCTACACCTTC
clone_size: .; j_call: TRBJ1-4; d_call: .; v_call: TRBV7-2; cdr3_aa: CASSLLNGPDEKLFF; cdr3_nt: TGTGCCAGCAGCTTACTCAACGGGCCCGATGAAAAACTGTTTTTT
clone_size: .; j_call: TRBJ2-7; d_call: .; v_call: TRBV6-2/TRBV6-3; cdr3_aa: CASREDTSRQYF; cdr3_nt: TGTGCCAGCAGGGAGGACACCTCTCGGCAGTACTTC
clone_size: few; j_call: TRBJ2-1; d_call: TRBD2; v_call: TRBV4-1; cdr3_aa: CASSHLGRDGNEQFF; cdr3_nt: TGCGCCAGCAGCCACCTCGGGAGGGACGGCAATGAGCAGTTCTTC
clone_size: few; j_call: TRBJ1-4; d_call: .; v_call: TRBV7-8; cdr3_aa: CASSPPVASSGEKLFF; cdr3_nt: TGTGCCAGCAGCCCCCCGGTGGCTAGCAGTGGTGAAAAACTGTTTTTT
clone_size: .; j_call: TRBJ2-1; d_call: .; v_call: TRBV7-8; cdr3_aa: CASSFWIYNEQFF; cdr3_nt: TGTGCCAGCAGCTTCTGGATCTACAATGAGCAGTTCTTC
clone_size: few; j_call: TRBJ2-4; d_call: .; v_call: TRBV24-1; cdr3_aa: CATSDSRTLGIQYF; cdr3_nt: TGTGCCACCAGTGACTCGCGGACGTTGGGCATTCAGTACTTC
clone_size: few; j_call: TRBJ2-5; d_call: .; v_call: TRBV11-2; cdr3_aa: CASSLLYGGKGETQYF; cdr3_nt: TGTGCCAGCAGCTTACTCTACGGGGGTAAGGGAGAGACCCAGTACTTC
clone_size: .; j_call: TRBJ2-2; d_call: TRBD1; v_call: TRBV29-1; cdr3_aa: CSVGGQTANTGELFF; cdr3_nt: TGCAGCGTTGGGGGACAGACCGCGAACACCGGGGAGCTGTTTTTT
clone_size: few; j_call: TRBJ2-5; d_call: TRBD1; v_call: TRBV12-3/TRBV12-4; cdr3_aa: CASRQTGKANQETQYF; cdr3_nt: TGTGCCAGCAGACAGACAGGGAAGGCGAACCAAGAGACCCAGTACTTC
clone_size: .; j_call: TRBJ2-3; d_call: .; v_call: TRBV24-1; cdr3_aa: CATSPGRGPTDTQYF; cdr3_nt: TGTGCCACCTCCCCCGGTCGGGGGCCCACAGATACGCAGTATTTT
clone_size: .; j_call: TRBJ1-1; d_call: .; v_call: TRBV20-1; cdr3_aa: CSARTRGNTEAFF; cdr3_nt: TGCAGTGCTAGGACCAGGGGGAACACTGAAGCTTTCTTT
clone_size: .; j_call: TRBJ1-5; d_call: TRBD1; v_call: TRBV12-3/TRBV12-4; cdr3_aa: CASSETGLLSNQPQHF; cdr3_nt: TGTGCCAGCAGTGAGACAGGGTTACTTAGCAATCAGCCCCAGCATTTT
clone_size: .; j_call: TRBJ1-1; d_call: TRBD1; v_call: TRBV27; cdr3_aa: CASRFRTGKNTEAFF; cdr3_nt: TGTGCCAGCAGATTTCGGACAGGGAAGAACACTGAAGCTTTCTTT
clone_size: .; j_call: TRBJ2-5; d_call: .; v_call: TRBV27; cdr3_aa: CASRPLGRDRETQYF; cdr3_nt: TGTGCCAGCAGGCCGCTGGGGCGAGACAGGGAGACCCAGTACTTC
clone_size: .; j_call: TRBJ2-3; d_call: TRBD2; v_call: TRBV2; cdr3_aa: CASSVPSGGGDTQYF; cdr3_nt: TGTGCCAGCAGTGTCCCCAGCGGGGGAGGAGATACGCAGTATTTT
clone_size: .; j_call: TRBJ2-3; d_call: .; v_call: TRBV4-2; cdr3_aa: CASSRQGGDTQYF; cdr3_nt: TGTGCCAGCAGCCGGCAGGGGGGTGATACGCAGTATTTT
clone_size: few; j_call: TRBJ1-5; d_call: .; v_call: TRBV5-6; cdr3_aa: CASSTGPMDDNQPQHF; cdr3_nt: TGTGCCAGCAGCACGGGACCCATGGATGACAATCAGCCCCAGCATTTT
clone_size: many; j_call: TRBJ1-2; d_call: TRBD1; v_call: TRBV4-1; cdr3_aa: CASSHYLRDRESGYTF; cdr3_nt: TGCGCCAGCAGCCATTACCTCCGGGACAGGGAAAGTGGCTACACCTTC
clone_size: .; j_call: TRBJ2-3; d_call: TRBD2; v_call: TRBV20-1; cdr3_aa: CSTKSAGVSDTQYF; cdr3_nt: TGCAGTACAAAATCAGCGGGGGTGTCAGATACGCAGTATTTT
clone_size: .; j_call: TRBJ2-4; d_call: .; v_call: TRBV5-6; cdr3_aa: CASSAAGVYLQYF; cdr3_nt: TGTGCCAGCAGCGCGGCTGGGGTTTACCTTCAGTACTTC
clone_size: .; j_call: TRBJ2-1; d_call: .; v_call: TRBV7-6; cdr3_aa: CASSLIGAYYNEQFF; cdr3_nt: TGTGCCAGCAGCCTGATAGGGGCTTACTACAATGAGCAGTTCTTC
clone_size: few; j_call: TRBJ2-5; d_call: .; v_call: TRBV5-1; cdr3_aa: CASSPGTAYQETQYF; cdr3_nt: TGCGCCAGCAGCCCGGGGACGGCCTATCAAGAGACCCAGTACTTC
clone_size: few; j_call: TRBJ2-7; d_call: .; v_call: TRBV9; cdr3_aa: CASSVAGRWTYEQYF; cdr3_nt: TGTGCCAGCAGCGTAGCTGGCAGGTGGACCTACGAGCAGTACTTC
clone_size: .; j_call: TRBJ2-2; d_call: .; v_call: TRBV10-3; cdr3_aa: CAISAGTAVNTGELFF; cdr3_nt: TGTGCCATCAGTGCCGGGACCGCCGTAAACACCGGGGAGCTGTTTTTT
clone_size: many; j_call: TRBJ1-1; d_call: .; v_call: TRBV30; cdr3_aa: CAWDEGRTEAFF; cdr3_nt: TGTGCCTGGGATGAGGGTCGGACTGAAGCTTTCTTT
clone_size: few; j_call: TRBJ2-7; d_call: TRBD1; v_call: TRBV5-1; cdr3_aa: CASSSGQDLDEQYF; cdr3_nt: TGCGCCAGCAGCTCAGGACAGGACCTCGACGAGCAGTACTTC
clone_size: .; j_call: TRBJ1-2; d_call: .; v_call: TRBV28; cdr3_aa: CASSLSSYGYTF; cdr3_nt: TGTGCCAGCAGTTTATCCAGCTATGGCTACACCTTC
clone_size: few; j_call: TRBJ1-2; d_call: .; v_call: TRBV20-1; cdr3_aa: CSASSGLLFGGYTF; cdr3_nt: TGCAGTGCTAGTTCAGGGCTTCTATTCGGGGGCTACACCTTC
clone_size: .; j_call: TRBJ2-1; d_call: .; v_call: TRBV5-5; cdr3_aa: CASCIRLVDNEQFF; cdr3_nt: TGTGCCAGCTGCATAAGACTTGTTGACAATGAGCAGTTCTTC
clone_size: few; j_call: TRBJ1-4; d_call: .; v_call: TRBV7-8; cdr3_aa: CASPDRPGGEKLFF; cdr3_nt: TGTGCCAGCCCAGATCGTCCCGGGGGTGAAAAACTGTTTTTT
clone_size: many; j_call: TRBJ1-2; d_call: .; v_call: TRBV7-2; cdr3_aa: CASSPPGDYGYTF; cdr3_nt: TGTGCCAGCAGCCCCCCTGGGGACTATGGCTACACCTTC